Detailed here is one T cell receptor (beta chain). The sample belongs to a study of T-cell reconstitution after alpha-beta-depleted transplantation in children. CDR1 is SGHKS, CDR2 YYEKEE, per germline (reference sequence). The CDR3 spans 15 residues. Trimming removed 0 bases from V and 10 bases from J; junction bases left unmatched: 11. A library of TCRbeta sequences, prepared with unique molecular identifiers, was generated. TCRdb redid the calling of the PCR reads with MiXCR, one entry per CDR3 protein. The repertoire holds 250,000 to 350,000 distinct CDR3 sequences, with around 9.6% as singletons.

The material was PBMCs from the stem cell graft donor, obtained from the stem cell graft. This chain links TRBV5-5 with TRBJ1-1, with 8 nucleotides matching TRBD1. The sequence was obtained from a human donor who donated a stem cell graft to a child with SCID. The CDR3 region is CASSLEDREGWRAFF. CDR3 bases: TGTGCCAGCAGCTTGGAGGACAGGGAAGGGTGGCGAGCTTTCTTT. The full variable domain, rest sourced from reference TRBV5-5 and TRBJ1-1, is DAGVTQSPTHLIKTRGQQVTLRCSPISGHKSVSWYQQVLGQGPQFIFQYYEKEERGRGNFPDRFSARQFPNYSSELNVNALLLGDSALYLCASSLEDREGWRAFFGQGTRLTVV.